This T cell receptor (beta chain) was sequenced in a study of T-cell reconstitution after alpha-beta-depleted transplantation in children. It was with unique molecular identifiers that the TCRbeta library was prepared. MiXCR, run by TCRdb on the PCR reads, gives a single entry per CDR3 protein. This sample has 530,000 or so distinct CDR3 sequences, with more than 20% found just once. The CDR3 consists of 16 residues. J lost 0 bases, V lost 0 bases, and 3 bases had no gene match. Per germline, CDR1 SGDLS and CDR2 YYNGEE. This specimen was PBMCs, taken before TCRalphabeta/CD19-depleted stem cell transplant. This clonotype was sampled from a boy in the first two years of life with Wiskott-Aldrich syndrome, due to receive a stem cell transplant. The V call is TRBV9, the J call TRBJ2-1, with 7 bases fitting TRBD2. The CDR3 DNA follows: TGTGCCAGCAGCGTAGATCTAGCGGACTCCTACAATGAGCAGTTCTTC. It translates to CASSVDLADSYNEQFF. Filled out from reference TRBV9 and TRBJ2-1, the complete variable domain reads DSGVTQTPKHLITATGQRVTLRCSPRSGDLSVYWYQQSLDQGLQFLIQYYNGEERAKGNILERFSAQQFPDLHSELNLSSLELGDSALYFCASSVDLADSYNEQFFGPGTRLTVL.